Listed below are T cell receptor beta chains from one sample, sequenced in a study of blood T cells in healthy people across ages. From the 5' RACE reads, TCRdb called clonotypes with MiXCR, one entry per CDR3 protein. The sample contains around 1,900,000 distinct CDR3 sequences, about two fifths of which appear only once. The sequencing sample was made of blood. The source of these receptors is a human donor in good health. The CDR3 runs from the conserved cysteine through the conserved F or W. The order of the fields is J gene, D gene, V gene, CDR3 length, clone size, CDR3 DNA, CDR3 protein. The D gene is left open where the match is weak. Size is stated for part of the rows, as once, few or many counts, or as a class when the clone is expanded.

TRBJ2-7,NA,TRBV3-1,14,NA,TGTGCCAGCAGCCGATCGGCCGACGGGAGCGAGCAGTACTTC,CASSRSADGSEQYF
TRBJ1-4,NA,TRBV10-3,11,NA,TGTGCCGCCGGCCCCTCGGAAAAACTGTTTTTT,CAAGPSEKLFF
TRBJ2-1,TRBD2,TRBV15,18,few,TGTGCCACCAGCAGAGATGGTTCGCTAGCGGGGCCCAACAATGAGCAGTTCTTC,CATSRDGSLAGPNNEQFF
TRBJ2-7,NA,TRBV20-1,12,few,TGCAGTGCTAGAGTCCAAGTGGGCGAGCAGTACTTC,CSARVQVGEQYF
TRBJ2-1,TRBD1,TRBV2,13,NA,TGTGCCGGCAGACAGGGGTTGGTCAATGAGCAGTTCTTC,CAGRQGLVNEQFF
TRBJ2-1,NA,TRBV7-9,12,NA,TGTGCCAGCAGCTTATTAGAGGCAGAGCAGTTCTTC,CASSLLEAEQFF
TRBJ2-5,NA,TRBV15,17,NA,TGTGCCACCAGCGACACCCCCCAGGGGGGAGAAGGGGAGACCCAGTACTTC,CATSDTPQGGEGETQYF
TRBJ2-1,NA,TRBV7-8,15,NA,TGTGCCAGCAGCTTCAGGGGGGAATTCTACAATGAGCAGTTCTTC,CASSFRGEFYNEQFF
TRBJ2-7,NA,TRBV5-1,14,few,TGCGCCAGCAGCTCCCACGCAGTAGTTAACGAGCAGTACTTC,CASSSHAVVNEQYF
TRBJ1-2,NA,TRBV28,16,few,TGTGCCAGCTTCGTAATGACAGGCGGAGCCCACTATGGCTACACCTTC,CASFVMTGGAHYGYTF
TRBJ2-7,TRBD1,TRBV11-2,17,few,TGTGCCAGCAGCTTAGGGAGAGACAGGGGGATCTCCTACGAGCAGTACTTC,CASSLGRDRGISYEQYF
TRBJ2-1,NA,TRBV11-1,15,few,TGTGCCAGCAGCTTAGCTCCGACTAGTTTTAATGAGCAGTTCTTC,CASSLAPTSFNEQFF
TRBJ1-2,NA,TRBV29-1,13,few,TGCAGCGTTGCCCGGGACGCTAACTATGGCTACACCTTC,CSVARDANYGYTF
TRBJ2-1,TRBD2,TRBV9,15,many,TGTGCCAGCAGCGGAGGACTAGCGGGGGGGAATGAGCAGTTCTTC,CASSGGLAGGNEQFF
TRBJ2-3,TRBD1,TRBV2,14,NA,TGTGCCAGCAGTGGACAGGGATTCACAGATACGCAGTATTTT,CASSGQGFTDTQYF
TRBJ1-2,NA,TRBV5-6,12,few,TGTGCCAGCAGGGGTGCGGACTATGGCTACACCTTC,CASRGADYGYTF
TRBJ2-5,TRBD2,TRBV7-2,16,few,TGTGCCAGCAGCTTAGGACTAGCGGGGGGGTTAGGGACCCAGTACTTC,CASSLGLAGGLGTQYF
TRBJ2-2,TRBD1,TRBV29-1,14,NA,TGCAGCGCCGTGGGACAGGGGAGGGCCGGGGAGCTGTTTTTT,CSAVGQGRAGELFF
TRBJ2-4,NA,TRBV27,14,few,TGTGCCAGCGCTTCGGGCGGGGGCCTGGGCATTCAGTACTTC,CASASGGGLGIQYF
TRBJ1-3,TRBD1,TRBV7-2,14,NA,TGTGCCAGCAGTATACAGGGGGCCGCTGGCACCATATATTTT,CASSIQGAAGTIYF
TRBJ2-5,TRBD2,TRBV20-1,14,few,TGCAGTGCTAAAATAGCGGGGGGCCAAGAGACCCAGTACTTC,CSAKIAGGQETQYF